The sequence of this TCR beta chain was determined in a study of OX40 agonist ivuxolimab in advanced cancers. Assay: immunoSEQ multiplex PCR; the TCRdb copy retains only in-frame clones and omits some. Among roughly 14,000 clones listed, 80% were seen once. As to this clone: What it binds is unknown.

Germline V lookup: CDR1 MNHNY, CDR2 SVGAGI (reference sequence). V gave up 6 bases and J gave up 2 bases, with 5 bases separating them. CDR3 size: 11 residues. Study results and limitations: Compared with CD4+, CD8+ T cells on average had more expanded clones.

This rearrangement joins TRBV6-6 to TRBJ2-7, with D unresolved. The source of this sequence is an adult with an advanced solid tumor such as melanoma, head and neck, liver or kidney cancer. The sample here was CD4+ or CD8+ T cells sorted from blood, taken in a trial of the OX40 agonist ivuxolimab. CDR3 nucleotide sequence: TGTGCCAGCAGCACAGCCTACGAGCAGTACTTC. This translates into CASSTAYEQYF.